A selection of T cell receptor beta chains follows, all from one sample in a study of CXCR3-negative and CXCR3-positive naive CD8 T cells. TCRdb re-called the 5' RACE reads, yielding one record per CDR3 amino acid sequence without DNA. In total, the table holds some 54,000 distinct CDR3 sequences. Specimen: naive CXCR3+ CD8+ T cells from blood. All receptors come from a human donor in good health. Some clones in this sample may be carry-over from other donors' samples. Each CDR3 is given with its conserved first and last residue.

v_gene	j_gene	CDR3aa
TRBV21-1	TRBJ2-3	CASSKGVGPCTTDTQYF
TRBV12-3/TRBV12-4	TRBJ2-5	CASSWDRGRQETQYF
TRBV4-3	TRBJ2-1	CASSQELPVVFSYNEQFF
TRBV7-9	TRBJ2-1	CASSPGLADYNEQFF
TRBV13	TRBJ2-1	CASSLQGRTYNEQFF
TRBV5-1	TRBJ2-7	CASSPTDLPTIYEQYF
TRBV29-1	TRBJ1-2	CSVPGQGVKGGYGYTF
TRBV23-1	TRBJ2-5	CASSHLRGTEQETQYF
TRBV28	TRBJ1-5	CASSPTENQPQHF
TRBV6-5	TRBJ2-1	CASSLDRGRRSEQFF
TRBV6-6	TRBJ1-1	CASRQYIGPLEAFF
TRBV5-1	TRBJ2-5	CASSYKTGATLQETQYF
TRBV12-5	TRBJ2-3	CASGLGQGRDTQYF
TRBV11-2	TRBJ2-1	CASSFRAATYNEQFF
TRBV29-1	TRBJ2-1	CSVLPGLSHNEQFF
TRBV4-1	TRBJ2-5	CASSQTLSGGQETQYF
TRBV6-2/TRBV6-3	TRBJ1-3	CASRPTGGPGNTIYF
TRBV2	TRBJ1-3	CASSGTGQGGNTIYF
TRBV14	TRBJ2-7	CASSQVWDSPYEQYF
TRBV7-2	TRBJ2-3	CASSLVSDPSTDTQYF
TRBV12-3/TRBV12-4	TRBJ2-5	CASSSPGTRQETQYF
TRBV14	TRBJ2-7	CASSQHRDYGHEQYF
TRBV4-2	TRBJ1-3	CASSTPGDSGNTIYF
TRBV7-8	TRBJ2-3	CASSISLAGGYESTDTQYF
TRBV29-1	TRBJ2-2	CSVGQGATNIDTGELFF
TRBV14	TRBJ1-1	CASSLSGDEAFF
TRBV20-1	TRBJ1-1	CSVGEGSGTEAFF
TRBV12-3/TRBV12-4	TRBJ2-7	CASRLGFEQYF
TRBV5-5	TRBJ2-7	CASSPPQGTDGYEQYF
TRBV2	TRBJ2-1	CASMGGGDNEQFF
TRBV5-1	TRBJ1-1	CASSLEATGSTEAFF
TRBV6-5	TRBJ2-2	CASSQQLAGVGGELFF
TRBV9	TRBJ1-1	CASSVAEWTANTEAFF
TRBV12-3/TRBV12-4	TRBJ2-2	CASSLEGGPRVGELFF
TRBV7-2	TRBJ2-2	CASSLQGAPAANTGELFF
TRBV20-1	TRBJ2-7	CSARPSRDNPSTYEQYF
TRBV19	TRBJ2-1	CASSIVLASYEQFF
TRBV20-1	TRBJ1-5	CSAPTWQGGNQPQHF
TRBV15	TRBJ2-3	CATSRDRQGSTDTQYF
TRBV18	TRBJ2-3	CASSPLVAGGDTQYF
TRBV2	TRBJ1-5	CTSSDGTGHQPQHF
TRBV14	TRBJ2-1	CASSQVNPLEQFF
TRBV5-1	TRBJ2-3	CASSAMDLLSTDTKYF
TRBV20-1	TRBJ2-7	CSARSPTVDYEQYF
TRBV12-3/TRBV12-4	TRBJ1-1	CASSPDRIEAFF
TRBV7-9	TRBJ1-4	CASSSGGGEEKLFF